Following are 5 T cell receptor beta chains from one sample sequenced in a study of blood T cell repertoires in COVID-19. Here immunoSEQ multiplex PCR was the method, and the copy in TCRdb shows in-frame clones only, minus some. Of about 150,000 clones listed, about 79% are singletons. The sample consisted of PBMCs or T cells enriched from blood (not recorded which). The origin of the receptors is a man aged 45-60 years who had recovered from COVID-19.

The chain couples TRBV5-1 to TRBJ1-6, with D possibly matching TRBD1 (5 bases). Germline CDR1 is SGHRS and CDR2 is YFSETQ. The CDR3 length is 16 residues. V lost 0 bases to trimming and J lost 3 bases, with 10 bases between them. For the CDR3, the DNA is TGCGCCAGCAGCTTGGGTGGGGCTAACTATAATTCACCCCTCCACTTT. Amino acid sequence: CASSLGGANYNSPLHF.

The V call is TRBV19, the J call TRBJ1-1; D is unresolved. V was cut by 0 bases and J by 7 bases, with 12 bases left in between. This CDR3 spans 14 amino acids. Germline CDR1 and CDR2: LNHDA and SQIVND (reference sequence). CDR3 nucleotides: TGTGCCAGTAGTATAGATCGGGATTCGGGTGAAGCTTTCTTT. Translated: CASSIDRDSGEAFF.

This rearrangement joins TRBV2 to TRBJ2-7, with 9 bases lining up with TRBD2. The V gene's germline CDR1 is SNHLY and CDR2 FYNNEI. This CDR3 has 12 residues. This CDR3 reads CAGGGETNEQYF. The CDR3, as DNA: TGTGCTGGCGGGGGGGAAACAAACGAGCAGTACTTC.

The gene calls are TRBV13 and TRBJ1-2, with D possibly TRBD1 on 6 matching bases. The V end was cut by 3 bases, the J end by 0 bases, with 8 bases between. The CDR3 has 14 residues. The germline V gene encodes CDR1 PRHDT and CDR2 FYEKMQ (reference sequence). The CDR3 is CASSLTGANYGYTF. The CDR3, as DNA: TGTGCCAGCAGCTTGACAGGAGCTAACTATGGCTACACCTTC.

The rearrangement links TRBV21-1 to TRBJ1-6. TRBV21-1 is labeled a pseudogene. The CDR3 extends over 19 amino acids. The CDR3 reads CAPPFRGGRIPSYNSPLHF. CDR3 sequence (DNA): TGTGCCCCCCCCTTCCGCGGCGGCCGAATTCCCTCCTATAATTCACCCCTCCACTTT.